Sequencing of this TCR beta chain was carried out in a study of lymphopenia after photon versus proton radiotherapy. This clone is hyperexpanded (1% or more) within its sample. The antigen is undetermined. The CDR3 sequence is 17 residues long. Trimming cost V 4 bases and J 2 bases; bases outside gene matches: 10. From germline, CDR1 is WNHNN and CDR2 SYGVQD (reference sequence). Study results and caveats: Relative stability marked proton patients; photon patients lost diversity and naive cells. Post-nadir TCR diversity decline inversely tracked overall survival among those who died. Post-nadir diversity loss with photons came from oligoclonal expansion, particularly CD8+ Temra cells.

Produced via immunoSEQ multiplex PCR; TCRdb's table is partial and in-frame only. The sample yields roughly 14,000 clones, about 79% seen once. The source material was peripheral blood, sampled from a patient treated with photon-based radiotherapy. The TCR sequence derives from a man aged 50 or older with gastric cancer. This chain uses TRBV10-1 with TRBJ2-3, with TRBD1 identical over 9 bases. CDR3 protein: CASSADQTGGYTDTQYF. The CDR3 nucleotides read TGCGCCAGCAGTGCCGATCAGACAGGGGGTTACACAGATACGCAGTATTTT.